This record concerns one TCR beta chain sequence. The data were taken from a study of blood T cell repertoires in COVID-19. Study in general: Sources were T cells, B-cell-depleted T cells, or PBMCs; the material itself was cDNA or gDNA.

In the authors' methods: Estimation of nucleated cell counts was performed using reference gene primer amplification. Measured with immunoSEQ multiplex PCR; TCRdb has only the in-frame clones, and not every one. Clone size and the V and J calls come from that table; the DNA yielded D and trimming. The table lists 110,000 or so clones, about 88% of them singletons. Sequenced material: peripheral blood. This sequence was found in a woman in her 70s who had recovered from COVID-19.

The CDR3 bases are TGTGCCAGCAGCTTGGGGACAGCCTGGTTGGCCAACGTCCTGACTTTC. Its translation is CASSLGTAWLANVLTF. The rearrangement links TRBV5-6 to TRBJ2-6, with D possibly matching TRBD1 (6 bases). V was trimmed by 0 bases and J by 6 bases, leaving 13 bases between them. The CDR3 has 16 residues. Germline V gene sequence: CDR1 SGHDT, CDR2 YYEEEE. Looking up the rest from reference TRBV5-6 and TRBJ2-6 gives the full variable domain: DAGVTQSPTHLIKTRGQQVTLRCSPKSGHDTVSWYQQALGQGPQFIFQYYEEEERQRGNFPDRFSGHQFPNYSSELNVNALLLGDSALYLCASSLGTAWLANVLTFGAGSRLTVL.